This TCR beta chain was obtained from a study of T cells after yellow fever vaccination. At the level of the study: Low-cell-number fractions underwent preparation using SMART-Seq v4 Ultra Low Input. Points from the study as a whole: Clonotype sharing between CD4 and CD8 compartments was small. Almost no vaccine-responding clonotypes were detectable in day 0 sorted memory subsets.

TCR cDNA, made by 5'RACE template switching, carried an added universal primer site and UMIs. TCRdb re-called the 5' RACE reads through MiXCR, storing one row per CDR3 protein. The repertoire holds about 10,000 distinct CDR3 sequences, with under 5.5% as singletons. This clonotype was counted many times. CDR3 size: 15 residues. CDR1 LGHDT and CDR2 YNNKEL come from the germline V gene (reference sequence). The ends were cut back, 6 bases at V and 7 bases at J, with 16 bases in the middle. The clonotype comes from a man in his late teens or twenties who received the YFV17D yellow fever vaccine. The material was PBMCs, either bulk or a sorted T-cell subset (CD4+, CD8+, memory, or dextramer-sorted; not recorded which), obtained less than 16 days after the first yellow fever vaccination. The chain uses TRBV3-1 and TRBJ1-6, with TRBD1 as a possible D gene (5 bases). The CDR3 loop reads CASSPPAGTNSPLHF. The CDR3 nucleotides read TGTGCCAGCAGTCCACCAGCGGGGACGAATTCACCCCTCCACTTT.